Below, 25 T cell receptor beta chains from the same sample are listed, as sequenced in a study of identical twins. In TCRdb, the 5' RACE reads were re-called with MiXCR into one record per CDR3 protein. The repertoire consists of some 230,000 distinct CDR3 sequences, with 6.5% to 8% occurring once and the leading ten covering just over 14%. The sample was also linked to a second study, of T cells expressing NK-cell markers.

What was sequenced was CD8+ T cells sorted from blood. These receptors were collected from a young woman in good health.

The genes are TRBV5-6 and TRBJ1-2; 9 nucleotides align to TRBD1. The junction had 6 bases not matched to a gene; V was cut back by 2 bases and J by 7 bases. CDR3 length: 14 amino acids. CDR1 and CDR2 from the germline V gene are SGHDT and YYEEEE. CDR3 coding DNA: TGTGCCAGCAGCTTCGGGACAGGGTTTCTTGGCTACACCTTC. Translation: CASSFGTGFLGYTF.

In its sample, this clonotype was seen a few times. This sequence joins TRBV6-1 and TRBJ1-1; D perhaps matches TRBD1 (6 bases). The CDR3 runs to 13 residues. CDR1 is MNHNS, CDR2 SASEGT, per germline. Trimming stripped 7 bases from V and 4 bases from J, with 13 bases between. CDR3 sequence (DNA): TGTGCCAGCAACTTACAGGGTGCCACTGAAGCTTTCTTT. This sequence encodes CASNLQGATEAFF.

This clonotype turned up a few times. One end of the junction does not line up with germline, which may come from a read error. This chain links TRBV12-3 or TRBV12-4 with TRBJ2-1; the match to TRBD2 covers 10 bases. The CDR3 is 19 residues long. The CDR3 is CTSSLSRVLAGASYNEQFF. DNA of the CDR3: TGTACCAGCAGTTTATCAAGAGTCCTAGCGGGAGCCAGCTACAATGAGCAGTTCTTC.

The CDR3 coding sequence is TGTGCCAGCAGCCAATCCGACACGTCCGCGCCCCAGCATTTT. This encodes CASSQSDTSAPQHF. This chain joins TRBV3-1 and TRBJ1-5; the D is unclear. The CDR3 length is 14 residues. CDR1 and CDR2 from the germline V gene are LGHDT and YNNKEL (reference sequence). The ends were cut back, 2 bases at V and 9 bases at J, with 14 bases in the middle.

The V call is TRBV7-6, the J call TRBJ2-3, with D hard to call. The V gene's germline CDR1 is SGHVS and CDR2 FNYEAQ. V dropped 1 base and J dropped 3 bases, with 11 bases sitting between them. The CDR3 has 15 amino acids. CDR3 sequence reads: CASSLEASHTDTQYF. The CDR3 region has the DNA TGTGCCAGCAGCTTAGAGGCTAGTCATACAGATACGCAGTATTTT.

The chain employs TRBV11-2 and TRBJ1-2; the match to TRBD1 covers 9 bases. The CDR3 is made up of 15 amino acids. Germline CDR1 SGHAT, CDR2 FQNNGV. The ends lost 7 bases at V and 8 bases at J; junction bases unmatched: 14. CDR3 region: CASTETGTGLQGYTF. The DNA of the CDR3 is TGTGCCAGCACCGAAACCGGGACAGGGCTGCAGGGCTACACCTTC.

This clonotype came up a few times. The chain combines TRBV6-5 with TRBJ2-1; 9 bases agree with TRBD2. CDR3 size: 15 residues. Per the germline V gene, CDR1 is MNHEY and CDR2 is SVGAGI. V shed 2 bases and J 5 bases; nucleotides not matched to a gene: 4. CDR3 nucleotide sequence: TGTGCCAGCAGTTACGGGGCGGGGGGGAACAATGAGCAGTTCTTC. Amino acid sequence: CASSYGAGGNNEQFF.

A few counts support this clonotype. The chain has TRBV25-1 and TRBJ2-7; 8 bases align to TRBD1. The CDR3 spans 13 residues. Germline V CDR1 and CDR2: MGHDK, SYGVNS. J was trimmed by 6 bases and V by 5 bases; bases with no gene match: 6. The CDR3 loop reads CASSWTGRSEQYF. Written as DNA, the CDR3 is TGTGCCAGCAGTTGGACAGGGAGGAGCGAGCAGTACTTC.

This clonotype was picked up many times. The chain combines TRBV6-1 with TRBJ1-2; 7 positions agree with TRBD1. Unmatched junction bases numbered 9, after V lost 7 bases and J lost 7 bases. Looked up from germline, CDR1 is MNHNS and CDR2 is SASEGT. The CDR3 sequence is 13 residues long. CDR3 loop: CASTEGSGGGYTF. As DNA, the CDR3 is TGTGCCAGCACCGAAGGGTCAGGGGGTGGCTACACCTTC.

Concerning this clonotype itself: The junction shows a germline mismatch at one end, possibly a read error. The chain has TRBV5-8 and TRBJ1-5, with D possibly TRBD1 on 5 matching bases. Germline V gene lookup returns CDR1 SGHTS and CDR2 YDEGEE. This CDR3 spans 14 amino acids. The CDR3 bases are TGTGCCAGCAGCCCCGGTGACAGTTTTCAGGCCCAGCATTTT. It translates to CASSPGDSFQAQHF.

The table lists this clonotype with a few counts. The V and J genes are TRBV6-5 and TRBJ2-7; D is perhaps TRBD2 (6 bases). CDR1 is MNHEY and CDR2 is SVGAGI in the germline V gene. Trimming cost V 9 bases and J 2 bases, with 11 bases left between them. This CDR3 contains 12 residues. The CDR3 here is CASGGSPYEQYF. CDR3 in DNA: TGTGCCAGTGGAGGGAGTCCCTACGAGCAGTACTTC.

This clonotype has ten or more counts. The CDR3 region has the DNA TGCAGTGCTAGAGGGGCAGGGCCAACTGAAGCTTTCTTT. Translating it yields CSARGAGPTEAFF. The chain uses TRBV20-1 and TRBJ1-1, with D perhaps matching TRBD1 (5 bases). Between the trimmed V and J ends, which lost 1 base and 5 bases, there was a span of 11 bases. This CDR3 region has 13 residues. CDR1 and CDR2 (germline): DFQATT, SNEGSKA (reference sequence).

This clonotype was recorded at least ten times. The chain is built from TRBV20-1 and TRBJ1-2; D ambiguous. CDR3 length: 11 residues. The V gene's germline CDR1 is DFQATT and CDR2 SNEGSKA (reference sequence). V was trimmed by 5 bases and J by 2 bases, leaving 6 bases between them. CDR3 DNA sequence: TGCAGTGCTCCACGGAACTATGGCTACACCTTC. Encoded protein: CSAPRNYGYTF.

This clonotype was observed a handful of times. The V and J genes are TRBV9 and TRBJ2-3, with D unresolved. V lost 3 bases, J lost 4 bases, and 6 bases lay in between. The CDR3 spans 12 residues. CDR1 is SGDLS and CDR2 is YYNGEE in the germline V gene. In nucleotides, the CDR3 is TGTGCCAGCAGCGGTCCGGCAGATACGCAGTATTTT. The encoded protein is CASSGPADTQYF.

The chain has TRBV27 and TRBJ1-6; D is perhaps TRBD1 (5 bases). The germline V gene has CDR1 MNHEY and CDR2 SMNVEV (reference sequence). The CDR3 extends over 15 amino acids. Trimming removed 6 bases from V and 6 bases from J, with 15 bases in between. The CDR3 region is CASRGAGLINSPLHF. In DNA form, the CDR3 reads TGTGCCAGCAGAGGGGCGGGACTGATTAATTCACCCCTCCACTTT.

This clonotype was counted at least ten times. This chain connects TRBV6-2 or TRBV6-3 to TRBJ2-7, with TRBD1 matching over 8 bases. CDR1 and CDR2 (germline): MNHEY, SVGEGT. The J segment lost 3 bases and the V segment lost 6 bases, leaving 4 bases of the junction unmatched. The CDR3 covers 13 residues. The CDR3 loop reads CASRDRELYEQYF. The CDR3 bases are TGTGCCAGCAGGGACAGGGAACTCTACGAGCAGTACTTC.

This clonotype was seen ten or more times. This sequence joins TRBV11-2 and TRBJ2-3, with a possible D match to TRBD2 (6 bases). Trimming pared 5 bases from V and 0 bases from J, leaving 15 bases between. The CDR3 length is 16 residues. The V gene's germline CDR1 is SGHAT and CDR2 FQNNGV. CDR3 loop: CASSRGTLTSTDTQYF. CDR3 coding DNA: TGTGCCAGCAGCCGGGGGACTCTAACTAGCACAGATACGCAGTATTTT.

This clonotype was picked up a small number of times. The chain employs TRBV11-2 and TRBJ2-1; D may be TRBD1 or TRBD2 (5 bases each). Germline V gives CDR1 SGHAT, CDR2 FQNNGV. V was trimmed by 5 bases and J by 8 bases, leaving 22 bases between them. The CDR3 has 16 residues. The DNA for the CDR3 is TGTGCCAGCAGCCCCGGGGACCAATTACTTTTTGATGAGCAGTTCTTC. This sequence encodes CASSPGDQLLFDEQFF.

Only a few counts were recorded for this clonotype. V and J are TRBV20-1 and TRBJ1-5; tentatively, D is TRBD1 (6 bases). Germline CDR1 and CDR2: DFQATT and SNEGSKA (reference sequence). This CDR3 spans 17 amino acids. Trimming took 3 bases from V and 7 from J, leaving 25 bases between them. This CDR3 reads CSASQRYTGRYGQPQHF. CDR3 nucleotide sequence: TGCAGTGCTAGCCAAAGATACACAGGGAGATATGGCCAGCCCCAGCATTTT.

At least ten counts were recorded for this clonotype. The J gene is TRBJ2-7, the V gene TRBV7-2; 8 bases match TRBD2. Germline trimming cut 6 bases from V and 0 bases from J; bases unmatched to any gene: 4. Germline assignment: CDR1 SGHTA and CDR2 FQGNSA. CDR3 length: 14 amino acids. CDR3 nucleotide sequence: TGTGCCAGCAGGACCGGGACTAGCTCCTACGAGCAGTACTTC. Protein product: CASRTGTSSYEQYF.

This clonotype was picked up a small number of times. V is TRBV7-9 and J is TRBJ2-7; D is uncertain. There are 14 residues in the CDR3. With 1 base removed from V and 2 bases from J, the gap between germline ends came to 9 bases. Per germline, CDR1 SEHNR and CDR2 FQNEAQ (reference sequence). As DNA, the CDR3 is TGTGCCAGCAGCTTAGAGTCTAACCCCTACGAGCAGTACTTC. It codes for CASSLESNPYEQYF.

This clonotype has only a few counts. CDR3 region: CASSFGTSGAQFF. CDR3 DNA sequence: TGTGCCAGCAGCTTCGGGACTAGCGGGGCGCAGTTCTTC. V is TRBV7-9 and J is TRBJ2-1; TRBD2 aligns across 13 bases. Germline V gene sequence: CDR1 SEHNR, CDR2 FQNEAQ (reference sequence). Trimming removed 3 bases from V and 12 bases from J; junction bases left unmatched: 2. This CDR3 has 13 amino acids. Based on the CDR3 plus reference TRBV7-9 and TRBJ2-1, the full variable domain is DTGVSQNPRHKITKRGQNVTFRCDPISEHNRLYWYRQTLGQGPEFLTYFQNEAQLEKSRLLSDRFSAERPKGSFSTLEIQRTEQGDSAMYLCASSFGTSGAQFFGPGTRLTVL.

The chain joins TRBV4-3 to TRBJ2-1; D might be TRBD1 or TRBD2, each matching 5 bases. Germline V gene data show CDR1 as LGHNA and CDR2 as YSLEER. This CDR3 has 15 amino acids. V was clipped by 0 bases and J by 7 bases, with 13 bases between them. The CDR3 bases are TGCGCCAGCAGCCAAGATCCCGAGGGGTTAAATGAGCAGTTCTTC. It translates to CASSQDPEGLNEQFF.

This clonotype appeared many times. V gene TRBV12-3 or TRBV12-4 combines with J gene TRBJ1-1, with 8 bases identical to TRBD1. The trim removed 10 bases at V and 4 bases at J, leaving 5 bases unmatched. This CDR3 contains 12 residues. The CDR3 DNA reads as TGTGCCACCCTAACAGGGGGCACTGAAGCTTTCTTT. Its translation: CATLTGGTEAFF.

The chain combines TRBV2 with TRBJ2-3; 7 bases map to TRBD1. From germline, CDR1 is SNHLY and CDR2 FYNNEI. Germline trimming cut 9 bases from V and 4 bases from J; bases unmatched to any gene: 7. CDR3 length equals 13 residues. The CDR3 bases are TGTGCCAGAACCGGGACAGAGCCAGATACGCAGTATTTT. Translation: CARTGTEPDTQYF.